This record looks at one T cell receptor (beta chain) sequence and its context. Its cognate antigen is unknown. The data are from a study of cytomegalovirus exposure and HLA in healthy donors. In germline, CDR1 is MNHNS, CDR2 SASEGT. V lost 2 bases, J lost 0 bases, and 20 bases lay in between. The CDR3 has 19 residues. Primers included in the PCR were 60 Vbeta and 13 Jbeta primers. Sequencing used immunoSEQ multiplex PCR; TCRdb keeps in-frame clones, though not all of them. Found here are 210,000 or so clones, 65% to 80% of them singletons; the top ten hold approximately 0.22%. Findings of the study overall: Later, an analysis found that common viral pathogens appeared to be linked with several of the most significant clusters.

Input material: PBMCs. The chain joins TRBV6-1 to TRBJ1-3, with D possibly being TRBD1 (5 bases). The receptor's source is a girl aged 2-10 years in good health and CMV-seronegative. CDR3 bases: TGTGCCAGCAGTGAATTCAGGGTTAGTTTCCGCATCTCTGGAAACACCATATATTTT. Its translation is CASSEFRVSFRISGNTIYF.